This is a list of T cell receptor beta chains from one sample in a study of control samples from healthy donors and cancer patients. The method was immunoSEQ multiplex PCR; TCRdb's version includes in-frame clones alone and lacks a portion of them. The table has 95,000 to 130,000 clones, approximately 93% seen once. Sequenced input: blood. The receptor source for this set is a man between 25 and 39 years old in good health. Both conserved end residues are part of each CDR3. D genes are given only for firm matches. Clone size, where shown, is once, few, many, or a class for clones that have expanded.

clone_size: NA
j_call: TRBJ1-1
d_call: TRBD1
v_call: TRBV12-3/TRBV12-4
cdr3_length: 13
cdr3_nt: TGTGCCAGCACCAAACAGGGGTGGACTGAAGCTTTCTTT
cdr3_aa: CASTKQGWTEAFF

clone_size: few
j_call: TRBJ2-7
d_call: TRBD1
v_call: TRBV7-9
cdr3_length: 14
cdr3_nt: TGTGCCAGCAGCCGGACAGGGGTTTCCTACGAGCAGTACTTC
cdr3_aa: CASSRTGVSYEQYF

clone_size: NA
j_call: TRBJ1-4
d_call: NA
v_call: TRBV19
cdr3_length: 12
cdr3_nt: TGTGCCAGTAGTTTACGAGAGGAAAAACTGTTTTTT
cdr3_aa: CASSLREEKLFF

clone_size: NA
j_call: TRBJ1-2
d_call: NA
v_call: TRBV15
cdr3_length: 15
cdr3_nt: TGTGCCACCAGCAGAGAAGGTGGGGGCACCTCCGGCTACACCTTC
cdr3_aa: CATSREGGGTSGYTF

clone_size: NA
j_call: TRBJ2-7
d_call: NA
v_call: TRBV5-5
cdr3_length: 12
cdr3_nt: TGTGCCAGCAGCGGGGAGTTCTACGAGCAGTACTTC
cdr3_aa: CASSGEFYEQYF

clone_size: NA
j_call: TRBJ1-2
d_call: TRBD1
v_call: TRBV7-8
cdr3_length: 16
cdr3_nt: TGTGCCAGCAGTATAAGGGAACAGGGGGCGTCAAATGGCTACACCTTC
cdr3_aa: CASSIREQGASNGYTF

clone_size: NA
j_call: TRBJ1-1
d_call: NA
v_call: TRBV6-5
cdr3_length: 13
cdr3_nt: TGTGCCAGCCGGTCGAGCAGAGGCACTGAAGCTTTCTTT
cdr3_aa: CASRSSRGTEAFF

clone_size: NA
j_call: TRBJ1-3
d_call: NA
v_call: TRBV7-6
cdr3_length: 15
cdr3_nt: TGTGCCAGCAGCTCTACACCGAGCTCTGGAAACACCATATATTTT
cdr3_aa: CASSSTPSSGNTIYF

clone_size: NA
j_call: TRBJ1-6
d_call: NA
v_call: TRBV2
cdr3_length: 15
cdr3_nt: TGTGCCAGCAGTGAGGACAGCTCCTATAATTCACCCCTCCACTTT
cdr3_aa: CASSEDSSYNSPLHF

clone_size: NA
j_call: TRBJ2-7
d_call: NA
v_call: TRBV6-1
cdr3_length: 14
cdr3_nt: TGTGCCAGCAGTGAAGTGGCGGAAACCTACGAGCAGTACTTC
cdr3_aa: CASSEVAETYEQYF

clone_size: once
j_call: TRBJ1-1
d_call: NA
v_call: TRBV19
cdr3_length: 14
cdr3_nt: TGTGCCAGTAGTATAGCCTCGTGGGGAACTGAAGCTTTCTTT
cdr3_aa: CASSIASWGTEAFF

clone_size: NA
j_call: TRBJ1-1
d_call: NA
v_call: TRBV19
cdr3_length: 13
cdr3_nt: TGTGCCAGTCCTGGAGAAACTGGGGGGGAAGCTTTCTTT
cdr3_aa: CASPGETGGEAFF

clone_size: NA
j_call: TRBJ1-2
d_call: NA
v_call: TRBV10-3
cdr3_length: 12
cdr3_nt: TGTGCCATCAGTGACAGTTTCTATGGCTACACCTTC
cdr3_aa: CAISDSFYGYTF

clone_size: NA
j_call: TRBJ1-5
d_call: TRBD1
v_call: TRBV28
cdr3_length: 14
cdr3_nt: TGTGCCGGGAGGACAGGGGGAGAGGGTCAGCCCCAGCATTTT
cdr3_aa: CAGRTGGEGQPQHF

clone_size: NA
j_call: TRBJ2-2
d_call: TRBD2
v_call: TRBV18
cdr3_length: 16
cdr3_nt: TGTGCCAGCTCACCAGGCCTAGCGGGTATCACCGGGGAGCTGTTTTTT
cdr3_aa: CASSPGLAGITGELFF

clone_size: NA
j_call: TRBJ1-1
d_call: NA
v_call: TRBV3-1/TRBV3-2
cdr3_length: 13
cdr3_nt: TGTGCCAGCAGCCAAGAAGGGAGGACTGAAGCTTTCTTT
cdr3_aa: CASSQEGRTEAFF

clone_size: once
j_call: TRBJ2-3
d_call: NA
v_call: TRBV5-1
cdr3_length: 15
cdr3_nt: TGCGCCAGCAGCGTGACCGGGCTTGGGACAGATACGCAGTATTTT
cdr3_aa: CASSVTGLGTDTQYF

clone_size: NA
j_call: TRBJ1-5
d_call: NA
v_call: TRBV6-6
cdr3_length: 12
cdr3_nt: TGTGCCAGTATGTCGAGGTCTCAGCCCCAGCATTTT
cdr3_aa: CASMSRSQPQHF

clone_size: NA
j_call: TRBJ1-2
d_call: NA
v_call: TRBV7-2
cdr3_length: 15
cdr3_nt: TGTGCCAGCAGCTTAGGGTCAGGCCATCTAGAGGTCTACACCTTC
cdr3_aa: CASSLGSGHLEVYTF

clone_size: NA
j_call: TRBJ1-5
d_call: NA
v_call: TRBV18
cdr3_length: 14
cdr3_nt: TGTGCCAGCTCCGTCTCGCGGGGCAATCAGCCCCAGCATTTT
cdr3_aa: CASSVSRGNQPQHF

clone_size: NA
j_call: TRBJ2-1
d_call: TRBD2
v_call: TRBV6-5
cdr3_length: 16
cdr3_nt: TGTGCCAGCAGTTACCGACTAGCGGGGGGGCCAAATGAGCAGTTCTTC
cdr3_aa: CASSYRLAGGPNEQFF

clone_size: NA
j_call: TRBJ2-3
d_call: TRBD2
v_call: TRBV6-4
cdr3_length: 15
cdr3_nt: TGTGCCAGCAGTGGGCTAGCGGGGGGCACAGATACGCAGTATTTT
cdr3_aa: CASSGLAGGTDTQYF

clone_size: NA
j_call: TRBJ2-2
d_call: TRBD1
v_call: TRBV9
cdr3_length: 17
cdr3_nt: TGTGCCAGCAGCGCTGTCACAGGGGCCCCGAACACCGGGGAGCTGTTTTTT
cdr3_aa: CASSAVTGAPNTGELFF

clone_size: NA
j_call: TRBJ2-2
d_call: TRBD2
v_call: TRBV7-2
cdr3_length: 18
cdr3_nt: TGTGCCAGCAGCTTATCGGTGGCTAGCGGGCCGAACACCGGGGAGCTGTTTTTT
cdr3_aa: CASSLSVASGPNTGELFF

clone_size: NA
j_call: TRBJ1-6
d_call: NA
v_call: TRBV7-6
cdr3_length: 14
cdr3_nt: TGTGCCAGCAGCCGGACGGCACATAATTCACCCCTCCACTTT
cdr3_aa: CASSRTAHNSPLHF

clone_size: NA
j_call: TRBJ1-4
d_call: NA
v_call: TRBV19
cdr3_length: 12
cdr3_nt: TGTGCCAGTAGTAGACAGGAGGAAAAACTGTTTTTT
cdr3_aa: CASSRQEEKLFF